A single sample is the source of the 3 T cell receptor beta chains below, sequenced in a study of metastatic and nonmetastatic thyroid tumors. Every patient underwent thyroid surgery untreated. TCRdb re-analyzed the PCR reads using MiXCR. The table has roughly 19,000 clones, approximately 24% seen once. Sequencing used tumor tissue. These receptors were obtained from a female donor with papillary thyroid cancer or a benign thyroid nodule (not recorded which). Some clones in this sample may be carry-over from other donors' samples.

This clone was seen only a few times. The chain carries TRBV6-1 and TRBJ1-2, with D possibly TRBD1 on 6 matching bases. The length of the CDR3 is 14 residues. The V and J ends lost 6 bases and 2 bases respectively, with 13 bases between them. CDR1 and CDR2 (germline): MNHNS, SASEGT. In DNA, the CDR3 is TGTGCCAGCAGCCCCTGGGGGCTCAACTATGGCTACACCTTC. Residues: CASSPWGLNYGYTF.

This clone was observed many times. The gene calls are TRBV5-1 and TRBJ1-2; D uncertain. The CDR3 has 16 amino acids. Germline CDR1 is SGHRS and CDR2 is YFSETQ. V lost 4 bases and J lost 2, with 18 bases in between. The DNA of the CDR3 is TGCGCCAGCAGCCCCCGACTCTCTACAGTAAACTATGGCTACACCTTC. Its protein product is CASSPRLSTVNYGYTF.

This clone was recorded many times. In nucleotides, the CDR3 is TGTGCCAGCCGGCGTGCGGTTAATCAGCCCCAGCATTTT. As protein: CASRRAVNQPQHF. The V call is TRBV2, the J call TRBJ1-5; D remains unclear. The CDR3 covers 13 residues. Per germline, CDR1 SNHLY and CDR2 FYNNEI. V lost 8 bases to trimming and J lost 4 bases, with 12 bases between them.